The sequence of this T cell receptor (beta chain) was determined in a study of T-cell memory formation after mild COVID-19. Findings and caveats of the study: Cross-reactive memory appears to have joined, as suggested by some responding clones showing up in pre-infection memory.

Germline V gene lookup returns CDR1 SGHTA and CDR2 FQGNSA. This CDR3 spans 14 amino acids. Deletions cut 4 bases from V and 4 bases from J, with 13 bases between. This clonotype was seen more than once but under ten times. Its antigen is not known. It was 5'RACE with constant-segment primers that produced the TCR alpha and TCR beta cDNA libraries, which carried sample barcodes and UMIs. Via MiXCR, TCRdb re-called the 5' RACE reads, giving one row per CDR3 protein. The sample has about 340,000 distinct CDR3 sequences; 15% are singletons. This rearrangement joins TRBV7-2 to TRBJ1-1; D not resolved. The sequence was obtained from a man aged 18 to 29 who had mild COVID-19 (a few samples of this study predate the infection). Cell type and time point are not known. Sequenced sample: PBMCs or a T cell subset sorted from them (not recorded which). As DNA, the CDR3 is TGTGCCAGCAGCTATCATTCTGGGAGCACTGAAGCTTTCTTT. Translating gives CASSYHSGSTEAFF. The entire variable domain, with the rest obtained from reference TRBV7-2 and TRBJ1-1, is as follows: GAGVSQSPSNKVTEKGKDVELRCDPISGHTALYWYRQSLGQGLEFLIYFQGNSAPDKSGLPSDRFSAERTGGSVSTLTIQRTQQEDSAVYLCASSYHSGSTEAFFGQGTRLTVV.